Listed here are 3 T cell receptor delta chains from one sample, sequenced in a study of delta chains in infants with herpesvirus infections (dated by TCRdb to the early 2020s). To prepare the library, RT-PCR was applied. Sequencing used an Illumina MiSeq. To generate TCR cDNA, PBMC RNA underwent reverse transcription with SuperScript II using gamma-chain- and delta-chain-specific primers. For TCRdb, the public reads were processed anew by CATT, and duplicate DNA sequences were folded into one row. In all, the sample holds around 210 delta-chain clones, and 10% to 15% of those were seen once. The ten largest clones represent around 40% of the sample. The sample in question was peripheral blood, obtained at time point 1 of longitudinal follow-up. The receptor set was obtained from a human donor who was a Ugandan infant, either HIV-exposed or HIV-unexposed (not recorded which).

This clone was counted a few times. The mismatch at residue 13 between this DNA's translation and the TCRdb protein of a much larger clone likely reflects a read error; the protein shown is translated from the DNA. J is TRDJ3 and V is TRDV2, with 13 bases aligning to TRDD3. Trimming took 0 bases from V and 5 from J; bases not matched to a gene: 9. Germline assignment: CDR1 GEAIGNYY and CDR2 EKD. This CDR3 contains 20 residues. The CDR3 DNA reads TGTGCCTGTGACACCGGAGGACTGGGGGATACGTCCAGGGACACCCGACAGATGTTTTTC. This translates into CACDTGGLGDTSRDTRQMFF.

This clone appeared a few times. It differs at one base from a far larger clone, so likely a read error. Other DNA sequences within the sample encode an identical CDR3. The chain couples TRAV29/DV5 to TRDJ1; 13 positions match TRDD3. V lost 4 bases and J lost 0; bases outside the gene matches: 24. The CDR3 has 22 amino acids. The germline CDR1 and CDR2 sequences are NSMFDY and ISSIKDK. The CDR3 loop is CAAVGLPRHTGGYAPYTDKLIF. CDR3 nucleotide sequence: TGTGCAGCAGTCGGTCTTCCAAGGCATACTGGGGGATACGCACCGTACACCGATAAACTCATCTTT.

This clone turned up a few times. A far larger clone is a single base away, which makes a read error likely. The same CDR3 is also encoded by other DNA sequences in this sample. The chain links TRDV2 to TRDJ2; 12 positions match TRDD3. From germline, CDR1 is GEAIGNYY and CDR2 EKD. The CDR3 loop spans 20 amino acids. The CDR3 sequence is CACDILGDTEPPSLTAQLFF. The CDR3 region has the DNA TGTGCCTGTGATATACTGGGGGATACAGAGCCCCCTTCTTTGACAGCACAACTCTTCTTC.